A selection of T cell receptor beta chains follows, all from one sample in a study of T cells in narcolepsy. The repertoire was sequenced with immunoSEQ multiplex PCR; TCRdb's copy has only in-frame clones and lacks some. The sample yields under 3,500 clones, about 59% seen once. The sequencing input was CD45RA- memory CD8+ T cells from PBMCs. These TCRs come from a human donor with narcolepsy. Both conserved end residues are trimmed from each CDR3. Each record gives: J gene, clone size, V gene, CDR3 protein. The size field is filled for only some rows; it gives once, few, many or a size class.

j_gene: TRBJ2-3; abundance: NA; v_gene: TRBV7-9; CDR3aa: ASSVDTDTQY
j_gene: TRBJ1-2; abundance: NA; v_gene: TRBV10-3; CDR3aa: AISELARTGGSNYGYT
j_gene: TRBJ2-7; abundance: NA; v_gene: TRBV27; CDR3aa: ASSHTGTPTYEQY
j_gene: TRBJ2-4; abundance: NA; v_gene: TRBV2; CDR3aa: ASREGGQPKNIQY
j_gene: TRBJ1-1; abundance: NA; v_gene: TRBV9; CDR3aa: ASSVVETSEAF
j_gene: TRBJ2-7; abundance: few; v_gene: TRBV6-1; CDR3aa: ASSEAGSAGGSQYEQY
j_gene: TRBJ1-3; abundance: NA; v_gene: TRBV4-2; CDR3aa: ASSQVSSGGLSGNTIY
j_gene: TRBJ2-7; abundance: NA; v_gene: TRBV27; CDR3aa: ASSLGSVVAGGHHSYEQY
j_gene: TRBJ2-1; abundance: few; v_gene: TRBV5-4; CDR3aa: ASSLLRGYNEQF
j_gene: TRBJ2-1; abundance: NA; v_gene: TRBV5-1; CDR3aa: ASSLSFGDRSSYNEQF
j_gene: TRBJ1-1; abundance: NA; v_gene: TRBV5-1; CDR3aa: ASSHSRTGKTEAF
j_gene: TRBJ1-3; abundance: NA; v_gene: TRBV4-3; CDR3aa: ASSQVTDYSGNTIY
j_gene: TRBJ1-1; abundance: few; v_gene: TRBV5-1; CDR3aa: ASSPETGEAF
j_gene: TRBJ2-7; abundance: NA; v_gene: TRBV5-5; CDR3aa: ASSAGREQY
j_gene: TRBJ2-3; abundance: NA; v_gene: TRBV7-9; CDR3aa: ASNRQTGDTQY
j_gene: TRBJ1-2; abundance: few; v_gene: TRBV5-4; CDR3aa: ASSLGGSYGYT
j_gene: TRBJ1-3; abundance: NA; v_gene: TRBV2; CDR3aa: ASMNLGQGENTIY